The next 13 T cell receptor beta chains were all read from a single sample in a study of T cell responses to AZD1222 COVID-19 vaccine (dated by TCRdb to the early 2020s). Library creation used the immunoSEQ multiplex PCR assay. The table comes from immuneACCESS by way of TCRdb, which keeps in-frame sequences with V and J called. Part of the clones is missing from these tables; in studies checked, under half for an unresolved V gene and the rest for unknown reasons. This sample holds around 190,000 clones; around 88% were observed only once. The top ten constitute around 10% of the sample. Taken with the paper, the label for time point translates to: about 28 days (+/-7) after the second vaccine dose. The starting material was peripheral blood, obtained 28 days after the second AZD1222 dose. The receptors were sampled from an adult who received the AZD1222 COVID-19 vaccine.

The gene calls are TRBV7-7 and TRBJ2-2; D gene unclear. V was pared by 1 base and J by 3 bases, with 6 bases between. In germline, CDR1 is SSHAT, CDR2 FNYEAQ (reference sequence). The CDR3 contains 14 residues. For the CDR3, the DNA is TGTGCCAGCAGCTTAGACACCTACACCGGGGAGCTGTTTTTT. Its translation is CASSLDTYTGELFF. Based on the CDR3 plus reference TRBV7-7 and TRBJ2-2, the full variable domain is GAGVSQSPRYKVTKRGQDVTLRCDPISSHATLYWYQQALGQGPEFLTYFNYEAQPDKSGLPSDRFSAERPEGSISTLTIQRTEQRDSAMYRCASSLDTYTGELFFGEGSRLTVL.

The genes are TRBV7-2 and TRBJ1-3; TRBD1 is a possible D gene (5 bases). This CDR3 contains 16 residues. Germline V gives CDR1 SGHTA, CDR2 FQGNSA. With 3 bases removed from V and 0 bases from J, the gap between germline ends came to 12 bases. CDR3 loop: CASSFNGGSSGNTIYF. The DNA of the CDR3 is TGTGCCAGCAGCTTTAACGGGGGGAGCTCTGGAAACACCATATATTTT.

This chain connects TRBV5-3 to TRBJ2-7; tentatively, D is TRBD1 (5 bases). TRBV5-3 is identified as an open reading frame with a role that is uncertain. The germline V and J ends were trimmed by 3 bases and 2 bases, with 18 bases remaining between them. The CDR3 has 16 amino acids. The CDR3 DNA reads as TGTGCCAGAAGCTCGTTGACAGCCTCGAGAACCTACGAGCAGTACTTC. The encoded protein is CARSSLTASRTYEQYF.

A remark on this clone: A read error may account for a junction end that differs from germline. This rearrangement joins TRBV7-2 to TRBJ1-2; no clear D gene. The length of the CDR3 is 14 residues. Germline lookup yields CDR1 SGHTA and CDR2 FQGNSA. The CDR3 sequence: CASSLDGQNYGYTF. CDR3 sequence (DNA): TGTGCCAGTAGCTTAGACGGCCAGAACTATGGCTACACCTTC. Full variable domain (missing parts from reference TRBV7-2 and TRBJ1-2): GAGVSQSPSNKVTEKGKDVELRCDPISGHTALYWYRQSLGQGLEFLIYFQGNSAPDKSGLPSDRFSAERTGGSVSTLTIQRTQQEDSAVYLCASSLDGQNYGYTFGSGTRLTVV.

Notes on this clone: Other DNA sequences within the sample encode an identical CDR3. This CDR3 reads CAWSEVDTEAFF. CDR3 nucleotide sequence: TGTGCCTGGAGTGAGGTGGACACTGAAGCTTTCTTT. The V and J genes are TRBV30 and TRBJ1-1, with D hard to call. Germline V gene data show CDR1 as GTSNPN and CDR2 as SVGIG (reference sequence). With 1 base removed from V and 3 bases from J, the gap between germline ends came to 6 bases. CDR3 size: 12 residues.

V and J are TRBV15 and TRBJ2-2; 9 bases match TRBD1. The CDR3 length is 17 residues. V shed 1 base, J shed 3 bases, and the junction held 6 bases outside the gene matches. CDR1 and CDR2 (germline): LNHNV, YYDKDF (reference sequence). CDR3 DNA: TGTGCCACCAGCAGAGCGGTGAGGACAGGGGACACCGGGGAGCTGTTTTTT. Translated: CATSRAVRTGDTGELFF.

The chain joins TRBV30 to TRBJ2-1; the D gene is possibly TRBD2 (5 bases). V was cut by 1 base and J by 6 bases, with 10 bases left in between. Germline values: CDR1 GTSNPN, CDR2 SVGIG (reference sequence). This CDR3 region has 13 residues. CDR3 nucleotide sequence: TGTGCCTGGAGTGCCCGGGGAGTCAATGAGCAGTTCTTC. Its translation is CAWSARGVNEQFF.

This clone showed up just a few times. The chain carries TRBV30 and TRBJ1-2; the D is unclear. The germline V and J ends were trimmed by 5 bases and 4 bases, with 14 bases remaining between them. Looked up from germline, CDR1 is GTSNPN and CDR2 is SVGIG (reference sequence). This CDR3 spans 13 amino acids. The CDR3 loop reads CAWAQKIAYGYTF. The CDR3 DNA is TGTGCCTGGGCCCAAAAGATAGCCTATGGCTACACCTTC.

About this clone itself: Sequence at one end of the junction differs from germline and may be a read error. J is TRBJ2-7 and V is TRBV7-8; D remains ambiguous. Germline CDR1 and CDR2: SGHVS and FQNEAQ. The CDR3 is made up of 13 amino acids. CDR3: CASSLVISYEQYF. The DNA for the CDR3 is TGTGCCAGCAGTTTAGTTATCTCCTACGAGCAGTACTTC.

The chain carries TRBV30 and TRBJ1-3; D uncertain. Germline V gene sequence: CDR1 GTSNPN, CDR2 SVGIG (reference sequence). V shed 3 bases and J shed 2 bases, with 11 bases lying between them. This CDR3 contains 14 residues. The CDR3 sequence is CAWRGGGTGNTIYF. The DNA of the CDR3 is TGTGCCTGGAGAGGAGGTGGTACTGGAAACACCATATATTTT.

This clone showed up just a few times. The chain has TRBV10-1 and TRBJ1-6; TRBD1 might be the D (6 bases). The germline CDR1 and CDR2 sequences are WNHNN and SYGVQD (reference sequence). Trimming left V 2 bases short and J 5 bases short, with 7 bases between. This CDR3 region has 14 residues. The CDR3 region is CASSEGQNNSPLHF. The CDR3 bases are TGCGCCAGCAGTGAGGGACAGAATAATTCACCCCTCCACTTT.

The J gene is TRBJ1-2, the V gene TRBV7-3; D remains ambiguous. V lost 2 bases and J 6 bases, leaving 13 bases between the germline ends. Germline V gene lookup returns CDR1 SGHTA and CDR2 FQGTGA. This CDR3 has 14 residues. The CDR3 nucleotides read TGTGCCAGCAGCTTAGGGGTCTCTGGGGATGGCTACACCTTC. It is translated as CASSLGVSGDGYTF.

The CDR3: CASSFGLAGQETQYF. The CDR3 region has the DNA TGTGCCAGCAGCTTCGGACTAGCGGGGCAAGAGACCCAGTACTTC. The V call is TRBV11-1, the J call TRBJ2-5, with 12 nucleotides matching TRBD2. The CDR3 runs 15 residues. Germline V lookup: CDR1 SGHAT, CDR2 FQDESV (reference sequence). V lost 3 bases and J lost 2; bases outside the gene matches: 1.